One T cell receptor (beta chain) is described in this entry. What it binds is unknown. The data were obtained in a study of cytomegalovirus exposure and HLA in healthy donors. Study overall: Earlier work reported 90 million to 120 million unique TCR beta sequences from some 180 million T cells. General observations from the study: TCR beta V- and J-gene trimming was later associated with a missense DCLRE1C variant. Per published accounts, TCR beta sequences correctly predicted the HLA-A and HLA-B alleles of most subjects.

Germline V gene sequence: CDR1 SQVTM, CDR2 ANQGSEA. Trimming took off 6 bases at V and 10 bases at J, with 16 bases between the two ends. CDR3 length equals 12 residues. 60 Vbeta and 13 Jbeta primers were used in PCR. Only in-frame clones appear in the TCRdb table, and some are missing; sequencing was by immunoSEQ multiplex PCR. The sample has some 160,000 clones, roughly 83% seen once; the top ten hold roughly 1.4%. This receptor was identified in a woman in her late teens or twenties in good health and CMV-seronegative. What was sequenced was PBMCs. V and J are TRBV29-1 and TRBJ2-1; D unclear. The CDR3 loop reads CSVMTPPLEQFF. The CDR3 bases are TGCAGCGTGATGACACCTCCTTTGGAGCAGTTCTTC.